The 16 T cell receptor beta chains below all came from one sample that was sequenced in a study of control samples from healthy donors and cancer patients. TCRdb's copy holds only in-frame clones and misses some; the assay was immunoSEQ multiplex PCR. The table shows some 130,000 clones, with around 90% occurring only once. What was sequenced was blood. The source is a man aged 35-49 years in good health.

The chain recombines TRBV28 with TRBJ1-4, with D possibly being TRBD1 (5 bases). With 3 bases removed from V and 6 bases from J, the gap between germline ends came to 11 bases. CDR1 and CDR2 (germline): MDHEN, SYDVKM. The CDR3 totals 14 residues. The CDR3 loop is CASSLTDIYEKLFF. The CDR3 nucleotides are TGTGCCAGCAGTTTGACAGATATCTATGAAAAACTGTTTTTT.

For the CDR3, the DNA is TGTGCCAGCTGCCTCTCCGAGCGGGGGGCGTTTGAGCAGTTCTTC. Translating it yields CASCLSERGAFEQFF. The rearrangement links TRBV7-2 to TRBJ2-1, with 9 bases that match TRBD2. Trimming cost V 8 bases and J 9 bases; bases outside gene matches: 14. Germline CDR1 SGHTA, CDR2 FQGNSA. There are 15 residues in the CDR3.

The chain carries TRBV13 and TRBJ2-3; D is undetermined. Germline CDR1 reads PRHDT; CDR2 reads FYEKMQ (reference sequence). CDR3 length: 15 residues. Trimming left V 1 base short and J 3 bases short, with 11 bases between. CDR3 in DNA: TGTGCCAGCAGCTTAGACAGAGAAGGTACAGATACGCAGTATTTT. The encoded protein is CASSLDREGTDTQYF. Full variable domain (remainder filled in from reference TRBV13 and TRBJ2-3): AAGVIQSPRHLIKEKRETATLKCYPIPRHDTVYWYQQGPGQDPQFLISFYEKMQSDKGSIPDRFSAQQFSDYHSELNMSSLELGDSALYFCASSLDREGTDTQYFGPGTRLTVL.

This chain links TRBV11-2 with TRBJ2-4, with D unclear. This CDR3 contains 13 residues. V dropped 1 base and J dropped 6 bases, with 7 bases sitting between them. Germline V CDR1 and CDR2: SGHAT, FQNNGV. CDR3: CASSLGTRNIQYF. CDR3 nucleotide sequence: TGTGCCAGCAGCTTAGGCACTCGAAACATTCAGTACTTC.

The rearrangement joins TRBV2 to TRBJ2-4; D remains ambiguous. With 4 bases removed from V and 2 bases from J, the gap between germline ends came to 3 bases. The CDR3 is made up of 12 amino acids. CDR1 is SNHLY and CDR2 is FYNNEI in the germline V gene. CDR3 sequence reads: CASSVPKNIQYF. CDR3 nucleotides: TGTGCCAGCAGTGTCCCCAAAAACATTCAGTACTTC.

The rearrangement joins TRBV27 to TRBJ2-2; TRBD1 matches 8 bases. Unmatched junction bases numbered 5, after V lost 6 bases and J lost 8 bases. The CDR3 is 13 residues long. The germline V gene encodes CDR1 MNHEY and CDR2 SMNVEV (reference sequence). CDR3 amino acids: CASRGQGSGELFF. CDR3 DNA: TGTGCCAGCAGAGGACAGGGTTCTGGGGAGCTGTTTTTT.

This rearrangement joins TRBV7-3 to TRBJ2-6; 7 positions agree with TRBD2. V trimming: 5 bases; J trimming: 0 bases; junction bases outside the gene matches: 16. CDR3 length equals 20 residues. Germline assignment: CDR1 SGHTA and CDR2 FQGTGA. CDR3 sequence reads: CASSPQPRDYKLSGANVLTF. The CDR3 bases are TGTGCCAGCAGCCCCCAGCCCCGGGACTATAAACTCTCTGGGGCCAACGTCCTGACTTTC.

The CDR3 nucleotides are TGTGCCAGCAGTTATGTGCGGGGGGGCCTAGATGAGCAGTTCTTC. Translation gives CASSYVRGGLDEQFF. The gene calls are TRBV6-6 and TRBJ2-1, with TRBD2 matching 9 bases. There are 15 residues in the CDR3. The V gene's germline CDR1 is MNHNY and CDR2 SVGAGI (reference sequence). V dropped 3 bases and J dropped 8; count of bases not matched to a gene: 8.

The V and J genes are TRBV30 and TRBJ2-7; D is unresolved. CDR1 is GTSNPN and CDR2 is SVGIG in the germline V gene (reference sequence). V shed 0 bases and J shed 3 bases, with 9 bases lying between them. The CDR3 has 13 residues. The CDR3 nucleotides are TGTGCCTGGAGTGTAAGTGTGGGCTACGAGCAGTACTTC. Amino acid sequence: CAWSVSVGYEQYF.

This clone is a singleton in its sample. This chain joins TRBV30 and TRBJ1-1; 8 bases match TRBD1. The ends lost 3 bases at V and 3 bases at J; junction bases unmatched: 15. The CDR3 runs 17 residues. CDR1 and CDR2 from the germline V gene are GTSNPN and SVGIG (reference sequence). In DNA form, the CDR3 reads TGTGCCTGGAGCCCCGTGGGGACAGGTCTTATGTACACTGAAGCTTTCTTT. Translated: CAWSPVGTGLMYTEAFF.

The V call is TRBV18, the J call TRBJ1-1; 8 positions agree with TRBD1. The CDR3 totals 14 residues. Trimming cost V 2 bases and J 4 bases; bases outside gene matches: 3. Germline V lookup: CDR1 KGHSH, CDR2 LQKENI. The CDR3 is CASSPSRGLTEAFF. CDR3 bases: TGTGCCAGCTCACCAAGCAGGGGGCTCACTGAAGCTTTCTTT.

The rearrangement joins TRBV27 to TRBJ1-1, with D possibly being TRBD1 (6 bases). The CDR3 totals 14 residues. The V gene lost 6 bases and the J gene lost 6 bases, with 17 bases spanning the gap. Germline values: CDR1 MNHEY, CDR2 SMNVEV (reference sequence). CDR3 protein: CASRAEGGSAEAFF. The CDR3 bases are TGTGCCAGCAGAGCCGAAGGGGGGAGCGCTGAAGCTTTCTTT.

CDR3 DNA sequence: TGTGCCAGCAGGGGCAGGGGGCGGACTGAAGCTTTCTTT. Its translation: CASRGRGRTEAFF. This sequence joins TRBV6-5 and TRBJ1-1; the match to TRBD1 covers 8 bases. The germline CDR1 and CDR2 sequences are MNHEY and SVGAGI. The CDR3 is made up of 13 amino acids. Losses at the gene ends were 6 bases for V and 5 bases for J; bases not matched to a gene: 5.

This clone occurred once. This chain joins TRBV5-1 and TRBJ1-6; 11 bases agree with TRBD1. V was pared by 4 bases and J by 9 bases, with 6 bases of the junction left unmatched. Germline CDR1 SGHRS, CDR2 YFSETQ. The CDR3 is 15 residues long. This CDR3 is CASSPGTGGRSPLHF. The CDR3, as DNA: TGCGCCAGCAGCCCCGGGACAGGGGGTCGTTCACCCCTCCACTTT.

This sequence joins TRBV4-1 and TRBJ2-7; no reliable D call. The CDR3 totals 13 residues. Trimming left V 4 bases short and J 1 base short, with 8 bases between. Germline loops: CDR1 MGHRA, CDR2 YSYEKL. The CDR3 sequence is CASSPDKSYEQYF. The CDR3 DNA is TGCGCCAGCAGCCCCGACAAATCCTACGAGCAGTACTTC.

V is TRBV5-1 and J is TRBJ2-3; 9 positions agree with TRBD1. J was trimmed by 7 bases and V by 4 bases; bases with no gene match: 7. CDR3 length: 14 residues. From germline, CDR1 is SGHRS and CDR2 YFSETQ. In DNA, the CDR3 is TGCGCCAGCAGCCCCGGGACAGGGCGGAATACGCAGTATTTT. Its translation: CASSPGTGRNTQYF.